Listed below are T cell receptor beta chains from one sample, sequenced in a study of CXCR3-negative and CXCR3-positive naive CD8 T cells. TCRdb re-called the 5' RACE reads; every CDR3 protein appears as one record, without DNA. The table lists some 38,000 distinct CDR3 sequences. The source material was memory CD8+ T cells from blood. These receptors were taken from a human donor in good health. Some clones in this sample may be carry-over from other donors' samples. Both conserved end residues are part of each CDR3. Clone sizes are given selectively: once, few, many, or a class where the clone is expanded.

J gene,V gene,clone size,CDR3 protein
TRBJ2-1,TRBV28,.,CASSSDPISYNEQFF
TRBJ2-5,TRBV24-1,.,CATSDVDPGTSGEQETQYF
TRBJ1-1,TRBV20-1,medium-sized,CSARQGDTEAFF
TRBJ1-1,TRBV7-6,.,CASSLSEAGNTEAFF
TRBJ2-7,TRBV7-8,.,CASSLAQIRTEQYF
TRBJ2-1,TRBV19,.,CASCTSTRGNNEQFF
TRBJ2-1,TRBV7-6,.,CASSLGRTAYNEQFF
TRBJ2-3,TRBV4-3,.,CASSQDREIAGAPTDTQYF
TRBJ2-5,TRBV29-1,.,CSAAGGGFGETQYF
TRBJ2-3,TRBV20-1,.,CSARNDWAPGDTQYF
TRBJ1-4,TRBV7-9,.,CASSLAWADEKLFF
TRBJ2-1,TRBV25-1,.,CASSRPTAGGNEQFF
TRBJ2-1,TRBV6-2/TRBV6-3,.,CASRDGSSYNEQFF
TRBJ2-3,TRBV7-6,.,CASSPGLAEADTQYF
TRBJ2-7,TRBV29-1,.,CSVEEVESYEQYF
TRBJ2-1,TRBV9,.,CASSVDSGTGFYNEQFF
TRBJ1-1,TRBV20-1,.,CSARDLFEPNTEAFF
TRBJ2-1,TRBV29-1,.,CSVEDPFFSGGSYNEQFF
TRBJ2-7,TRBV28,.,CASSLRGAGTTYEQYF
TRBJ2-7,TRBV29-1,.,CSVEWGRNYEQYF
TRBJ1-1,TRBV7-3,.,CASSLTGQSNTEAFF
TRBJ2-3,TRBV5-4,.,CASSLGWQPGTGYDTQYF
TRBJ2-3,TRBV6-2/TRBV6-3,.,CASGAGTGETDTQYF
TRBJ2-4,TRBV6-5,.,CASSPGTGRKNIQYF
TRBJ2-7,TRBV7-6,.,CASSARGGGSYEQYF
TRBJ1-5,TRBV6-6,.,CASSYLGGYGTNQPQHF
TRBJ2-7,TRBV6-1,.,CASSDSPVYEQYF
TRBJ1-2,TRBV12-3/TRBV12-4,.,CASSLGLGQALYGYTF
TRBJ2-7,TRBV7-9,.,CASTDADIPYEQYF
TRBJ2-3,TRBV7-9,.,CASSSLLTEMGTDTQYF
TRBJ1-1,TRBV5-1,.,CASSLEIPRIHEAFF
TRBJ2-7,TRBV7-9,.,CASSLVGRTDYEQYF
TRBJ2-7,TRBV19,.,CASSIAGINEQYF
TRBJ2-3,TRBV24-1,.,CATSDQGQSGTDTQYF
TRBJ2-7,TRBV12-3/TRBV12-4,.,CASSLILYEQYF
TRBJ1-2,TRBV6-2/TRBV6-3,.,CASSPPRDRGVIYGYTF
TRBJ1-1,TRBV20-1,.,CSAAGVGTEAFF
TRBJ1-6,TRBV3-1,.,CASSQDASGRRSPLHF
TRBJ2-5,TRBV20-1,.,CSAIKAGGGETQYF